Presented here are 9 T cell receptor beta chains from one specimen sequenced in a study of Ad26.COV2.S vaccination and SARS-CoV-2 variants. Sequenced by immunoSEQ multiplex PCR; TCRdb stores in-frame clones only, minus some. The repertoire holds about 480,000 clones, approximately 88% seen once, with over 10% in the top ten. Treatment specified: some 20 received Ad26.COV2.S at low or high dose, single or two shots; 5 received placebo; per-sample allocation not given. Day 63 after the first injection of vaccine or placebo was the sampling time. The material was peripheral blood, obtained in a trial of Ad26.COV2.S vaccine versus placebo. These receptors came from a person aged 18-65 years who received the Ad26.COV2.S COVID-19 vaccine or a placebo.

The V and J genes are TRBV11-2 and TRBJ2-7, with 10 positions matching TRBD1. Trimming removed 3 bases from V and 5 bases from J; junction bases left unmatched: 1. There are 13 residues in the CDR3. Germline V CDR1 and CDR2: SGHAT, FQNNGV. In DNA form, the CDR3 reads TGTGCCAGCAGCTTGGGACAGGGGCACGAGCAGTACTTC. This gives the protein CASSLGQGHEQYF.

For the CDR3, the DNA is TGCGCCAGCAGCTTCCCGGGACCCCTCCAGTTCTTC. Protein product: CASSFPGPLQFF. The J gene is TRBJ2-1, the V gene TRBV5-1; D may correspond to TRBD1 or TRBD2 (5 bases each). V was clipped by 2 bases and J by 13 bases, with 13 bases between them. Germline V gives CDR1 SGHRS, CDR2 YFSETQ. The length of the CDR3 is 12 residues.

The chain uses TRBV25-1 and TRBJ1-1, with TRBD1 identical over 7 bases. The CDR3 runs to 16 residues. The germline CDR1 and CDR2 sequences are MGHDK and SYGVNS. V was clipped by 1 base and J by 7 bases; unmatched bases: 12. The CDR3, as DNA: TGTGCCAGCAGTGAATCGGCAGGGGGGCTGGTATATGAAGCTTTCTTT. Its protein product is CASSESAGGLVYEAFF. Using reference TRBV25-1 and TRBJ1-1 for the parts outside the CDR3, the full variable domain is EADIYQTPRYLVIGTGKKITLECSQTMGHDKMYWYQQDPGMELHLIHYSYGVNSTEKGDLSSESTVSRIRTEHFPLTLESARPSHTSQYLCASSESAGGLVYEAFFGQGTRLTVV.

This clone was seen only once. The V call is TRBV28, the J call TRBJ2-7; 9 bases map to TRBD2. Trimming at V came to 7 bases and at J to 5 bases, leaving 9 bases not matched to a gene. The CDR3 loop spans 14 amino acids. Germline CDR1 reads MDHEN; CDR2 reads SYDVKM. This chain's CDR3 is CASTNSGRVHEQYF. CDR3 DNA sequence: TGTGCCAGCACCAATAGCGGGAGAGTCCACGAGCAGTACTTC.

This clone occurred once. This sequence joins TRBV5-6 and TRBJ1-1, with D possibly being TRBD1 (5 bases). Germline V gene lookup returns CDR1 SGHDT and CDR2 YYEEEE. V lost 2 bases and J lost 1, with 12 bases in between. The CDR3 is 15 amino acids. The CDR3 DNA reads as TGTGCCAGCAGCTTCAGGGCGGTTGGGAACACTGAAGCTTTCTTT. Translated, it gives CASSFRAVGNTEAFF.

This clone was observed a handful of times. The chain joins TRBV4-2 to TRBJ2-7; 9 nucleotides align to TRBD2. Germline values: CDR1 LGHNA, CDR2 YNFKEQ. The CDR3 runs to 12 residues. J gave up 7 bases and V 10 bases, and 8 bases lay outside the gene matches. CDR3 in DNA: TGTGCCACGGCGGGAGGGCCTGGGGAGCAGTACTTC. Amino acids: CATAGGPGEQYF.

In its sample, this clone was seen once. The chain joins TRBV29-1 to TRBJ1-2; no definite D call. CDR3 length: 13 residues. CDR1 is SQVTM, CDR2 ANQGSEA, per germline. V lost 7 bases and J 8 bases, leaving 20 bases between the germline ends. CDR3: CSASGTIPLGYTF. The CDR3, as DNA: TGCAGCGCATCGGGCACTATTCCGCTCGGCTACACCTTC.

This chain joins TRBV20-1 and TRBJ2-1, with D perhaps TRBD2 (5 bases). V was pared by 3 bases and J by 5 bases, with 17 bases between. The CDR3 length is 15 residues. Germline CDR1 is DFQATT and CDR2 is SNEGSKA (reference sequence). The CDR3 here is CSASQRGLAHNEQFF. The DNA of the CDR3 is TGCAGTGCTAGTCAGCGTGGGCTAGCACACAATGAGCAGTTCTTC.

V and J are TRBV2 and TRBJ1-5; the D gene is possibly TRBD1 (5 bases). The germline V and J ends were trimmed by 6 bases and 0 bases, with 18 bases remaining between them. The CDR3 runs to 17 residues. Germline CDR1 is SNHLY and CDR2 is FYNNEI. CDR3 DNA: TGTGCCAGCAGGGGGCAGAACTATCCTTTTAGCAATCAGCCCCAGCATTTT. Protein: CASRGQNYPFSNQPQHF. The whole variable domain, remainder taken from reference TRBV2 and TRBJ1-5, is EPEVTQTPSHQVTQMGQEVILRCVPISNHLYFYWYRQILGQKVEFLVSFYNNEISEKSEIFDDQFSVERPDGSNFTLKIRSTKLEDSAMYFCASRGQNYPFSNQPQHFGDGTRLSIL.